One T cell receptor beta chain is described in this entry. These data belong to a study of blood T cell repertoires in COVID-19. Study summary: Acute-phase and convalescent COVID-19 samples originated in the United States, Italy and Spain. Sources were T cells, B-cell-depleted T cells, or PBMCs; the material itself was cDNA or gDNA.

Per the original methods: From reference gene primer amplification, estimates of nucleated cell counts were derived. Assay used: immunoSEQ multiplex PCR; TCRdb lists only in-frame clones, some missing. The DNA was the basis for D and trimming; V, J and clone size are from that table. The table records around 100,000 clones, roughly nine tenths of them present only once. This CDR3 spans 15 amino acids. The germline gives CDR1 LNHNV, CDR2 YYDKDF (reference sequence). The junction had 7 bases not matched to a gene; V was cut back by 1 base and J by 6 bases. Sequencing was performed on peripheral blood. The chain has TRBV15 and TRBJ2-7; 9 bases fit TRBD1. The sequence came from a man aged 40-49 years with acute or convalescent COVID-19. DNA for the CDR3: TGTGCCACCAGCAGAGGGGGACAGGGTGCTTCCGAGCAGTACTTC. Translation: CATSRGGQGASEQYF.